This T cell receptor (beta chain) was recorded in a study of T cell responses to AZD1222 COVID-19 vaccine. Study-wide findings and caveats: Scientists sampled the repertoires only once the peak T cell response had passed.

Notes on this clone: What it binds is unknown.

The germline V gene encodes CDR1 KGHSH and CDR2 LQKENI. The CDR3 spans 15 residues. Trimming pared 3 bases from V and 7 bases from J, leaving 13 bases between. The assay was immunoSEQ multiplex PCR, and TCRdb's table has in-frame clones only and misses some. Counted here are more than 70,000 clones, around 93% occurring once; the ten biggest clones make up approximately 30%. This receptor was obtained from an adult who received the AZD1222 COVID-19 vaccine. The genes are TRBV18 and TRBJ1-6; D remains ambiguous. The sample here was peripheral blood, taken 28 days after the second AZD1222 dose. CDR3 loop: CASSPSEVPNSPLHF. The DNA for the CDR3 is TGTGCCAGCTCACCGTCGGAGGTTCCCAATTCACCCCTCCACTTT. The variable domain in full, completed from reference TRBV18 and TRBJ1-6, reads NAGVMQNPRHLVRRRGQEARLRCSPMKGHSHVYWYRQLPEEGLKFMVYLQKENIIDESGMPKERFSAEFPKEGPSILRIQQVVRGDSAAYFCASSPSEVPNSPLHFGNGTRLTVT.